These 8 T cell receptor beta chains were all obtained from the same sample, sequenced in a study of T cells after yellow fever vaccination. TCRdb re-derived calls from the 5' RACE reads in MiXCR, one entry per CDR3 protein. Among a few hundred thousand distinct CDR3 sequences listed, 6.8% were seen once. This specimen was PBMCs, taken approximately 47 days after the first yellow fever vaccination. All receptors come from a man aged 18 to 35 who received the YFV17D yellow fever vaccine.

This clonotype showed up many times. This sequence joins TRBV4-3 and TRBJ2-1; perhaps TRBD2 as D (5 bases). Germline values: CDR1 LGHNA, CDR2 YSLEER. Trimming left V 4 bases short and J 4 bases short, with 17 bases between. The CDR3 runs to 16 residues. CDR3 sequence: CASSRSPQRTYNEQFF. The CDR3 DNA sequence: TGCGCCAGCAGCCGCTCCCCTCAGCGGACTTACAATGAGCAGTTCTTC.

The CDR3 protein is CASSRSLNEKLFF. In DNA, the CDR3 is TGTGCCAGCAGCCGGTCACTTAATGAAAAACTGTTTTTT. V and J are TRBV14 and TRBJ1-4; D remains unclear. Trimming shortened V by 4 bases and J by 4 bases, and 7 bases separated the two germline ends. CDR1 and CDR2 (germline): SGHDN, FVKESK. The CDR3 is 13 residues long. Combining the CDR3 with reference TRBV14 and TRBJ1-4 gives the whole variable domain EAGVTQFPSHSVIEKGQTVTLRCDPISGHDNLYWYRRVMGKEIKFLLHFVKESKQDESGMPNNRFLAERTGGTYSTLKVQPAELEDSGVYFCASSRSLNEKLFFGSGTQLSVL.

This rearrangement joins TRBV7-5 to TRBJ2-7; the tabulated D call, TRBD1, remains unverified against the DNA. TRBV7-5 is recorded as a pseudogene. The CDR3 sequence is 19 residues long. The CDR3 reads CISVSPVNRSAISTYEQYV. The CDR3 nucleotides read TGCATCTCTGTGTCTCCTGTCAATCGATCCGCCATCAGCACATACGAGCAGTACGTC.

This clonotype has just a few counts. The chain is built from TRBV6-1 and TRBJ2-3; D is perhaps TRBD1 or TRBD2 (5 bases each). V was trimmed by 5 bases and J by 3 bases, leaving 12 bases between them. Germline V gives CDR1 MNHNS, CDR2 SASEGT. The CDR3 is 14 amino acids. CDR3 nucleotide sequence: TGTGCCAGCAGTCTCCGGGACCCGACAGATACGCAGTATTTT. It specifies CASSLRDPTDTQYF.

This clonotype was seen a few times. The chain is built from TRBV20-1 and TRBJ1-3, with unresolved D. The CDR3 totals 15 residues. CDR1 DFQATT and CDR2 SNEGSKA come from the germline V gene (reference sequence). The ends were cut back, 3 bases at V and 8 bases at J, with 20 bases in the middle. CDR3 coding DNA: TGCAGTGCTAGGGGCCGGGAGACAAGTTGGGACACCATATATTTT. Translation: CSARGRETSWDTIYF.

This clonotype was seen a handful of times. The chain recombines TRBV5-1 with TRBJ2-7; a weak D match, TRBD1 (5 bases). Deletions cut 1 base from V and 6 bases from J, with 11 bases between. This CDR3 region has 13 residues. Germline-derived CDR1 and CDR2 are SGHRS and YFSETQ. CDR3 in amino acids: CASSLTSGREQYV. Here the CDR3 DNA reads TGCGCCAGCAGCTTGACGTCAGGGCGCGAGCAGTACGTC.

The chain employs TRBV4-1 and TRBJ2-3; 10 positions agree with TRBD1. This CDR3 is built from 18 residues. Germline CDR1 MGHRA, CDR2 YSYEKL. V dropped 1 base and J dropped 2; count of bases not matched to a gene: 9. The DNA of the CDR3 is TGCGCCAGCAGCCAAGCCCCCGGGACAGGGGTAAACACAGATACGCAGTATTTT. Its protein is CASSQAPGTGVNTDTQYF.

The rearrangement links TRBV5-1 to TRBJ2-3; D may correspond to TRBD1 or TRBD2 (6 bases each). Trimming cost V 0 bases and J 0 bases, with 11 bases left between them. This CDR3 comprises 16 residues. Per the germline V gene, CDR1 is SGHRS and CDR2 is YFSETQ. The CDR3 nucleotides read TGCGCCAGCAGCTTGGCAAGGGGGGTTAGCACAGATACGCAGTATTTT. It translates to CASSLARGVSTDTQYF. Looking up the rest from reference TRBV5-1 and TRBJ2-3 gives the full variable domain: KAGVTQTPRYLIKTRGQQVTLSCSPISGHRSVSWYQQTPGQGLQFLFEYFSETQRNKGNFPGRFSGRQFSNSRSEMNVSTLELGDSALYLCASSLARGVSTDTQYFGPGTRLTVL.